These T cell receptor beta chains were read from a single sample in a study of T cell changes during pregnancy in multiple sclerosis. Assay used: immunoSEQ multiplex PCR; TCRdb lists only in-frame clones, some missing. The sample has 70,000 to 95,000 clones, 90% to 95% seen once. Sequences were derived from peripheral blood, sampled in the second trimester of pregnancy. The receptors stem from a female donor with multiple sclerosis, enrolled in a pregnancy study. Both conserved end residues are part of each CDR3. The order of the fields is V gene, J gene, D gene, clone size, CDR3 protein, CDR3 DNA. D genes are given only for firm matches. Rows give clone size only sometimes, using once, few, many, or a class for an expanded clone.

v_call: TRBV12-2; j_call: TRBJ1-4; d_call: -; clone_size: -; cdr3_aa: CASRLGPRSRDRPNEKLFF; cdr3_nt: TGTGCAAGTCGCTTAGGGCCTAGAAGCCGGGACAGACCTAATGAAAAACTGTTTTTT
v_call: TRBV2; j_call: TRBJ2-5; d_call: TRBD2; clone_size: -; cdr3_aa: CASTSGGAWGTQYF; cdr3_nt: TGTGCCAGCACCAGCGGGGGGGCCTGGGGGACCCAGTACTTC
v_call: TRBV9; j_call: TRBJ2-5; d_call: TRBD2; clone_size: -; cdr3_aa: CASSSRRLAGSQETQYF; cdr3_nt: TGTGCCAGCAGCTCCCGAAGGCTAGCGGGATCCCAAGAGACCCAGTACTTC
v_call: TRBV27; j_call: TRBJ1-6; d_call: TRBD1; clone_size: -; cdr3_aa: CASSPRDRANSPLHF; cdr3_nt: TGTGCCAGCAGCCCGAGGGACAGAGCAAATTCACCCCTCCACTTT
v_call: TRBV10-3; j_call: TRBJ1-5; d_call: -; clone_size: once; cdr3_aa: CAISAKGDSNQPQHF; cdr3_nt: TGTGCCATCAGCGCGAAGGGAGATAGCAATCAGCCCCAGCATTTT
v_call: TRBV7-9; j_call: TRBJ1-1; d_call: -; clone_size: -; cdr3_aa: CASSSLRGGRGEAFF; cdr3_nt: TGTGCCAGCAGCTCATTAAGGGGGGGGAGGGGCGAAGCTTTCTTT
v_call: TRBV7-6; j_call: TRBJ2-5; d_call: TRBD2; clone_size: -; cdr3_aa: CASSQRTSGDSQYF; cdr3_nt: TGTGCCAGCAGCCAGAGGACTAGCGGGGATTCCCAGTACTTC
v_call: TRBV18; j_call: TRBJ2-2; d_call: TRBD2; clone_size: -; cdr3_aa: CASSLRTSLDTGELFF; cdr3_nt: TGTGCCAGCTCACTACGGACTAGCTTGGACACCGGGGAGCTGTTTTTT
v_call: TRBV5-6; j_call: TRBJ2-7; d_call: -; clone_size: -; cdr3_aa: CASSLGTAPSYEQYF; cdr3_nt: TGTGCCAGCAGCTTGGGGACAGCGCCCTCCTACGAGCAGTACTTC
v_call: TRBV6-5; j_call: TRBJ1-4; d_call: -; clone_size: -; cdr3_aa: CASSYGGGTAEKLFF; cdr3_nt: TGTGCCAGCAGTTACGGCGGGGGGACGGCTGAAAAACTGTTTTTT
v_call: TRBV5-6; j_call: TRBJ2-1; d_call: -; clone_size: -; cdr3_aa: CASSLRGGNNEQFF; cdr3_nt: TGTGCCAGCAGCTTGAGGGGGGGAAACAATGAGCAGTTCTTC
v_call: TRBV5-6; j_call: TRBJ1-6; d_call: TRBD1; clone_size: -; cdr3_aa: CASSFGTGGADPLHF; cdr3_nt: TGTGCCAGCAGCTTCGGGACAGGGGGGGCTGACCCCCTCCACTTT
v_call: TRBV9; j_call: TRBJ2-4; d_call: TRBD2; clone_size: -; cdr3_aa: CASSAGLAGIGENIQYF; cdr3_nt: TGTGCCAGCAGCGCAGGACTAGCGGGGATCGGGGAAAACATTCAGTACTTC
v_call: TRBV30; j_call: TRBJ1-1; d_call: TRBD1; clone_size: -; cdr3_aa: CAWSRTGGAKAFF; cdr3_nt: TGTGCCTGGAGCCGGACAGGGGGAGCGAAAGCTTTCTTT
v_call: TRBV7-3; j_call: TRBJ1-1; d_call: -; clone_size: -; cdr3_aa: CASSPGGSTEAFF; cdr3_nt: TGTGCCAGCAGCCCGGGGGGGTCTACTGAAGCTTTCTTT
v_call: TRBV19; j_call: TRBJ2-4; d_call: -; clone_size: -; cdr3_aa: CASSLGLLAKNIQYF; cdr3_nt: TGTGCCAGTAGTCTCGGGTTACTAGCCAAAAACATTCAGTACTTC